The 22 T cell receptor beta chains below were found in one sample sequenced in a study of T cell responses to AZD1222 COVID-19 vaccine. The repertoire was sequenced with immunoSEQ multiplex PCR; TCRdb's copy has only in-frame clones and lacks some. The sample lists around 120,000 clones, 91% occurring once. This specimen was peripheral blood, taken on day 0 of AZD1222 vaccination. The receptors here all came from an adult in good health.

The chain recombines TRBV27 with TRBJ2-5; 7 positions match TRBD1. Germline V CDR1 and CDR2: MNHEY, SMNVEV (reference sequence). The CDR3 length is 15 residues. V was pared by 2 bases and J by 1 base, with 4 bases of the junction left unmatched. This chain's CDR3 is CASSLRDSRQETQYF. The CDR3 DNA follows: TGTGCCAGCAGTTTACGGGACAGCCGCCAAGAGACCCAGTACTTC.

The chain is built from TRBV25-1 and TRBJ2-7; unclear D gene. Germline lookup yields CDR1 MGHDK and CDR2 SYGVNS. The CDR3 totals 13 residues. V was cut by 1 base and J by 3 bases, with 7 bases left in between. CDR3 amino acids: CASSEFGNYEQYF. CDR3 nucleotides: TGTGCCAGCAGTGAATTTGGGAACTACGAGCAGTACTTC.

The CDR3 sequence: CASSFAGGSTDTQYF. CDR3 sequence (DNA): TGTGCCAGCAGCTTTGCCGGCGGGAGCACAGATACGCAGTATTTT. This chain connects TRBV7-2 to TRBJ2-3; D might be TRBD2 (5 bases). The germline V and J ends were trimmed by 3 bases and 0 bases, with 10 bases remaining between them. This CDR3 contains 15 residues. Germline-derived CDR1 and CDR2 are SGHTA and FQGNSA.

This clone was seen only a few times. The chain joins TRBV5-1 to TRBJ2-7; TRBD2 matches at 8 bases. Trimming cost V 0 bases and J 6 bases; bases outside gene matches: 8. CDR3 length: 15 residues. Looked up from germline, CDR1 is SGHRS and CDR2 is YFSETQ. For the CDR3, the DNA is TGCGCCAGCAGCTTGGGTGGCGGGGGGCGCGGCGAGCAGTACTTC. Protein sequence: CASSLGGGGRGEQYF.

This clone showed up just once. The V call is TRBV7-2, the J call TRBJ2-1; D gene uncertain. This CDR3 has 12 residues. V was cut by 1 base and J by 3 bases, with 1 base left in between. Germline values: CDR1 SGHTA, CDR2 FQGNSA. The CDR3 DNA follows: TGTGCCAGCAGCTTAGGCTACAATGAGCAGTTCTTC. Its protein is CASSLGYNEQFF.

The chain has TRBV5-4 and TRBJ2-2, with 11 bases identical to TRBD1. CDR1 SGHNT and CDR2 YYREEE come from the germline V gene (reference sequence). The CDR3 is 15 residues long. Trimming at V came to 4 bases and at J to 6 bases, leaving 5 bases not matched to a gene. The CDR3 region is CASSEGTGGPGELFF. DNA for the CDR3: TGTGCCAGCAGCGAGGGGACAGGGGGACCCGGGGAGCTGTTTTTT.

CDR3 region: CASSLGRQLNEKLFF. CDR3 bases: TGCGCCAGCAGCCTTGGACGGCAGCTTAATGAAAAACTGTTTTTT. The V and J genes are TRBV4-3 and TRBJ1-4; D uncertain. With 4 bases removed from V and 4 bases from J, the gap between germline ends came to 13 bases. CDR3 size: 15 residues. Germline lookup yields CDR1 LGHNA and CDR2 YSLEER.

This rearrangement joins TRBV5-1 to TRBJ2-7; the match to TRBD1 covers 9 bases. The J segment lost 4 bases and the V segment lost 4 bases, leaving 9 bases of the junction unmatched. The CDR3 has 15 amino acids. Per the germline V gene, CDR1 is SGHRS and CDR2 is YFSETQ. CDR3 bases: TGCGCCAGCAGCCCGGGTGGGACAGGGCAGTACGAGCAGTACTTC. Protein sequence: CASSPGGTGQYEQYF.

V gene TRBV5-8 combines with J gene TRBJ1-2; 9 nucleotides line up with TRBD1. The CDR3 is made up of 15 amino acids. Per germline, CDR1 SGHTS and CDR2 YDEGEE. The junction had 8 bases not matched to a gene; V was cut back by 5 bases and J by 3 bases. CDR3 amino acids: CASRSWTGDDYGYTF. CDR3 coding DNA: TGTGCCAGCAGGTCCTGGACAGGGGATGACTATGGCTACACCTTC.

This chain joins TRBV7-6 and TRBJ1-2, with 9 bases identical to TRBD1. CDR3 length: 15 residues. The V and J ends lost 5 bases and 5 bases, in that order; junction bases with no gene match: 9. Germline V gene sequence: CDR1 SGHVS, CDR2 FNYEAQ. CDR3 amino acids: CASSEGPGQGYGYTF. The CDR3 nucleotides read TGTGCCAGCAGCGAAGGTCCGGGACAGGGTTATGGCTACACCTTC.

The genes are TRBV4-1 and TRBJ2-3; D perhaps matches TRBD1 (5 bases). CDR3 length: 14 amino acids. V was clipped by 0 bases and J by 3 bases, with 7 bases between them. Germline V CDR1 and CDR2: MGHRA, YSYEKL. The CDR3 loop reads CASSQDRATDTQYF. CDR3 nucleotides: TGCGCCAGCAGCCAAGACAGGGCTACAGATACGCAGTATTTT.

CDR3 bases: TGTGCCAGCGGCGACAGGGTTAACTATGGCTACACCTTC. It encodes CASGDRVNYGYTF. This rearrangement joins TRBV12-3 or TRBV12-4 to TRBJ1-2, with 7 bases identical to TRBD1. This CDR3 is 13 amino acids long. With 8 bases clipped from V and 1 base from J, the junction kept 4 bases outside the gene matches.

V gene TRBV7-9 combines with J gene TRBJ2-7; the match to TRBD2 covers 8 bases. The V segment lost 5 bases and the J segment 4 bases; nucleotides outside the gene matches: 4. The CDR3 sequence is 13 residues long. The germline V gene has CDR1 SEHNR and CDR2 FQNEAQ (reference sequence). This CDR3 reads CASSGGLVYEQYF. Written as DNA, the CDR3 is TGTGCCAGCAGCGGGGGACTAGTGTACGAGCAGTACTTC. The full variable domain, its missing parts supplied by reference TRBV7-9 and TRBJ2-7, is DTGVSQNPRHKITKRGQNVTFRCDPISEHNRLYWYRQTLGQGPEFLTYFQNEAQLEKSRLLSDRFSAERPKGSFSTLEIQRTEQGDSAMYLCASSGGLVYEQYFGPGTRLTVT.

The chain links TRBV5-1 to TRBJ1-4; TRBD1 matches 7 bases. This CDR3 contains 15 residues. Trimming took 3 bases from V and 6 from J; bases not matched to a gene: 8. Germline loops: CDR1 SGHRS, CDR2 YFSETQ. CDR3 sequence: CASSWATGWHEKLFF. The CDR3 DNA reads TGCGCCAGCAGCTGGGCGACAGGGTGGCATGAAAAACTGTTTTTT.

This chain uses TRBV9 with TRBJ2-3; 7 bases are shared with TRBD2. Trimming removed 0 bases from V and 6 bases from J; junction bases left unmatched: 10. The length of the CDR3 is 16 residues. The germline V gene has CDR1 SGDLS and CDR2 YYNGEE. The chain's CDR3 is CASSVDFAGEPDTQYF. DNA of the CDR3: TGTGCCAGCAGCGTAGACTTCGCGGGAGAGCCGGATACGCAGTATTTT.

The CDR3, as DNA: TGTGCCAGCAGCCCGATGAGGGTCGGGACTGAAGCTTTCTTT. Protein: CASSPMRVGTEAFF. The chain carries TRBV5-4 and TRBJ1-1; D uncertain. V was trimmed by 4 bases and J by 5 bases, leaving 15 bases between them. The CDR3 sequence is 14 residues long. Germline CDR1 is SGHNT and CDR2 is YYREEE (reference sequence).

The rearrangement uses TRBV7-2 and TRBJ1-3, with D perhaps TRBD1 (6 bases). The V gene lost 5 bases and the J gene lost 3 bases, with 20 bases spanning the gap. The CDR3 totals 17 residues. Germline-derived CDR1 and CDR2 are SGHTA and FQGNSA. The CDR3 nucleotides are TGTGCCAGCAGCCCACAGGGCCTGGGGGCGAATGGAAACACCATATATTTT. Residues: CASSPQGLGANGNTIYF.

This clone has ten or more counts. V usage is TRBV2 and J usage is TRBJ1-2; TRBD1 might be the D (5 bases). CDR3 length: 13 amino acids. The ends were cut back, 6 bases at V and 4 bases at J, with 12 bases in the middle. Germline V CDR1 and CDR2: SNHLY, FYNNEI. In DNA, the CDR3 is TGTGCCAGCAGGCGAGGGGTAGTCTATGGCTACACCTTC. It yields the protein CASRRGVVYGYTF. The whole variable domain, filled in from reference TRBV2 and TRBJ1-2, reads EPEVTQTPSHQVTQMGQEVILRCVPISNHLYFYWYRQILGQKVEFLVSFYNNEISEKSEIFDDQFSVERPDGSNFTLKIRSTKLEDSAMYFCASRRGVVYGYTFGSGTRLTVV.

The table lists this clone with a few counts. The CDR3 DNA is TGTGCCAGCAGCTTAGGGACGTTTGAAGCTTTCTTT. Translating it yields CASSLGTFEAFF. The V gene is TRBV7-9, the J gene TRBJ1-1, with D uncertain. Germline V CDR1 and CDR2: SEHNR, FQNEAQ (reference sequence). This CDR3 region has 12 residues. The V end was cut by 1 base, the J end by 7 bases, with 7 bases between.

The chain employs TRBV5-5 and TRBJ1-6; 8 bases fit TRBD1. The CDR3 extends over 16 amino acids. The trim removed 0 bases at V and 2 bases at J, leaving 1 base unmatched. CDR1 is SGHKS and CDR2 is YYEKEE in the germline V gene (reference sequence). The CDR3 here is CASSLVQGAYNSPLHF. DNA of the CDR3: TGTGCCAGCAGCTTGGTACAGGGGGCCTATAATTCACCCCTCCACTTT.

The chain carries TRBV13 and TRBJ2-7, with TRBD2 identical over 7 bases. The CDR3 contains 14 residues. Trimming took 5 bases from V and 1 from J; bases not matched to a gene: 5. Germline V gene sequence: CDR1 PRHDT, CDR2 FYEKMQ (reference sequence). CDR3 protein: CASSGRGLSYEQYF. For the CDR3, the DNA is TGTGCCAGCAGCGGGAGGGGACTTTCCTACGAGCAGTACTTC.

The chain links TRBV28 to TRBJ2-7; D is ambiguous. Germline CDR1 and CDR2: MDHEN and SYDVKM. CDR3 size: 12 residues. The germline V and J ends were trimmed by 2 bases and 6 bases, with 8 bases remaining between them. The CDR3 region has the DNA TGTGCCAGCAGTTTACGTGGGTTCGAGCAGTACTTC. This gives the protein CASSLRGFEQYF.